This T cell receptor beta chain derives from a study of cytomegalovirus exposure and HLA in healthy donors. General study results and limits: In a later analysis, TCR beta V- and J-gene trimming showed a link to a missense DCLRE1C variant. The authors later found HLA-associated TCR beta chains more clonally expanded than equally common others. It was only CMV serostatus that was available as immune exposure information.

Turning to this clone: Its specificity is unknown.

PCR amplification relied on 60 Vbeta primers (plus 13 Jbeta primers). The repertoire was sequenced with immunoSEQ multiplex PCR; TCRdb's copy has only in-frame clones and lacks some. The profile shows 200,000 to 250,000 clones, roughly three quarters of them singletons. The CDR3 loop spans 12 amino acids. V lost 0 bases and J 12 bases, leaving 9 bases between the germline ends. Germline values: CDR1 MGHRA, CDR2 YSYEKL. The V and J genes are TRBV4-1 and TRBJ2-1; D is unresolved. This TCR came from a man aged 50-59 years in good health and CMV-seronegative. The sample was PBMCs. CDR3 in DNA: TGCGCCAGCAGCCAAGATAAGCGTGTGCAGTTCTTC. The encoded protein is CASSQDKRVQFF.